This T cell receptor (beta chain) comes out of a study of molecular identifiers for immune sequencing clone quantification. One entry per CDR3 protein, called by TCRdb with MiXCR from the PCR reads. This sample has some 100,000 distinct CDR3 sequences; under 20% occur once, and the top ten carry around 0.8%. Ten or more counts support this clonotype. Germline V gene data show CDR1 as LGHNA and CDR2 as YSLEER. This CDR3 has 14 residues. V was shortened by 1 base and J by 0 bases, with 7 bases between the two germline ends. Naive CD8 T cells were FACS-sorted by CD8+CD4-CCR7+CD45RA+ markers. Sequencing was performed on naive CD8+ T cells from blood, with Jurkat cell RNA spiked in. Documented subset: FACS-sorted CD8+CD4-CCR7+CD45RA+ naive T cells. The V call is TRBV4-3, the J call TRBJ2-7, with D perhaps TRBD1 or TRBD2 (5 bases each). This TCR was recovered from a human donor in good health. Some libraries in this study had Jurkat cell RNA spiked in. The CDR3 is CASSQVGASYEQYF. In DNA form, the CDR3 reads TGCGCCAGCAGCCAAGTCGGGGCCTCCTACGAGCAGTACTTC.